The rows below give T cell receptor beta chains drawn from one sample of a study of pediatric ulcerative colitis. Only in-frame clones appear in the TCRdb table, and some are missing; sequencing was by immunoSEQ multiplex PCR. This sample carries roughly 38,000 clones, less than 85% of them seen once, and the ten largest clones take approximately 23%. Sequencing used blood. Receptors originate from a girl between 5 and 17 years old with moderate ulcerative colitis. CDR3s include the opening cysteine and the closing phenylalanine or tryptophan. The order of the fields is D gene, J gene, clone size, V gene, CDR3 DNA, CDR3 protein. D genes are given only for firm matches. Some rows have no size entry. The others give once, few or many, or a class for an expanded clone.

>.|TRBJ1-4|.|TRBV7-9
TGTGCCAGCAGCCGCGGGGCCGGGAATGAAAAACTGTTTTTT
CASSRGAGNEKLFF
>TRBD1|TRBJ2-3|.|TRBV25-1
TGTGCCAGTGGCCGGACAGGGTCCCCCCCAGATACGCAGTATTTT
CASGRTGSPPDTQYF
>.|TRBJ2-7|once|TRBV10-3
TGTGCCATCAGTGAGACAGTTTCATACGAGCAGTACTTC
CAISETVSYEQYF
>TRBD1|TRBJ1-5|.|TRBV7-2
TGTGCCAGCAGCTTTGGGACAGGTTCCGGGCAGCCCCAGCATTTT
CASSFGTGSGQPQHF
>.|TRBJ2-3|.|TRBV7-9
TGTGCCAGCAGCTTAACGCTCAGCACAGATACGCAGTATTTT
CASSLTLSTDTQYF
>.|TRBJ2-3|.|TRBV5-8
TGTGCCAGCAGCTTGGTTGTGGGGAGTGCAGATACGCAGTATTTT
CASSLVVGSADTQYF
>TRBD1|TRBJ1-2|.|TRBV30
TGTGCCTGGAGTCCTGGACAGGACATTCATAACTATGGCTACACCTTC
CAWSPGQDIHNYGYTF
>TRBD1|TRBJ1-1|.|TRBV10-3
TGTGCCATCAGTGAAAAAGGAGGGACAGTCAGTAGAACTGAAGCTTTCTTT
CAISEKGGTVSRTEAFF
>TRBD2|TRBJ2-7|.|TRBV27
TGTGCCAGCAGTTGGGCGAGCGGGAGTATCTACGAGCAGTACTTC
CASSWASGSIYEQYF
>TRBD2|TRBJ2-3|.|TRBV6-1
TGTGCCAGCAGCGGGCTAGCGGGGGGCACAGATACGCAGTATTTT
CASSGLAGGTDTQYF
>TRBD1|TRBJ1-1|.|TRBV7-6
TGTGCCAGCAGCTCCCGGAGGGGACAGGGCGAGTCGGGCACTGAAGCTTTCTTT
CASSSRRGQGESGTEAFF
>.|TRBJ1-2|few|TRBV30
TGTGCCTGGACAGAGGGCAAGGCGAATGGCTACACCTTC
CAWTEGKANGYTF